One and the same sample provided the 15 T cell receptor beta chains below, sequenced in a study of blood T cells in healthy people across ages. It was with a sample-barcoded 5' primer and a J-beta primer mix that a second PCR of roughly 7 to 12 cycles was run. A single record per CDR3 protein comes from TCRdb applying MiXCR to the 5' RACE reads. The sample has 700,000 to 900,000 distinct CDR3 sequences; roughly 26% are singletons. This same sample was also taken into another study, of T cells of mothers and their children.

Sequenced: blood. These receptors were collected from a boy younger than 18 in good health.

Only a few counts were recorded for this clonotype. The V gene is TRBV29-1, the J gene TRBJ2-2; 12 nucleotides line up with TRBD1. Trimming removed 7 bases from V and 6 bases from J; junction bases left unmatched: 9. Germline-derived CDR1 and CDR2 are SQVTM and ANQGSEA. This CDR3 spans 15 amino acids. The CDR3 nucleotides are TGCAGCGCCGAGGGGACAGGGGGCCTAGCCGGGGAGCTGTTTTTT. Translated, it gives CSAEGTGGLAGELFF.

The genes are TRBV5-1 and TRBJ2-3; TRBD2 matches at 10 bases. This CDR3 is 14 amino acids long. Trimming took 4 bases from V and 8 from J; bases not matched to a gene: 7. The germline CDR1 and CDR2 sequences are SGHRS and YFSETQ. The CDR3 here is CASSAGTSDFTQYF. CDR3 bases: TGCGCCAGCAGCGCGGGGACTAGCGATTTTACGCAGTATTTT.

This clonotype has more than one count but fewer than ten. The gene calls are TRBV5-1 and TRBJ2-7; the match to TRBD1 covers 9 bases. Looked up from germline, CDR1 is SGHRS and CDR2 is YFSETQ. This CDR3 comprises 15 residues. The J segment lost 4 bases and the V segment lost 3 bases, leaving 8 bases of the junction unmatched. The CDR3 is CASSSHRGLNYEQYF. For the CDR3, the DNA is TGCGCCAGCAGCTCCCACAGGGGGCTCAATTACGAGCAGTACTTC.

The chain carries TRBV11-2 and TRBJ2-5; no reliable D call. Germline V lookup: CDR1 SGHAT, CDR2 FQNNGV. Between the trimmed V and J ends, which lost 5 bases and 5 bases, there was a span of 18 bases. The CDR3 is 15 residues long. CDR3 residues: CASSQRALPLETQYF. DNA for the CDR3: TGTGCCAGCAGCCAACGGGCCCTCCCGTTGGAGACCCAGTACTTC.

Written as DNA, the CDR3 is TGTGCCAGCAGCTGGGCTCCTAACTATGGCTACACCTTC. Translated: CASSWAPNYGYTF. V is TRBV12-3 or TRBV12-4 and J is TRBJ1-2, with D hard to call. The ends were cut back, 6 bases at V and 0 bases at J, with 8 bases in the middle. This CDR3 has 13 amino acids.

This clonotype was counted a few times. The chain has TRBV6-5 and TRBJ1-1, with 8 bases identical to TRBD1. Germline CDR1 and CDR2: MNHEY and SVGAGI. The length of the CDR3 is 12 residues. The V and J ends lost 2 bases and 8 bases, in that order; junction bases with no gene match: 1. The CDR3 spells CASSYRDREAFF. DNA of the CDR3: TGTGCCAGCAGTTACCGGGACAGGGAAGCTTTCTTT.

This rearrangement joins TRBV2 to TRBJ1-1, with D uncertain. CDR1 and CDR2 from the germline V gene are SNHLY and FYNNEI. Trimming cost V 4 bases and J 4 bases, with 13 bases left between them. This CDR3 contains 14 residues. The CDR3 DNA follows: TGTGCCAGCAGTGGAGTGCCAGGCGGCACTGAAGCTTTCTTT. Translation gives CASSGVPGGTEAFF.

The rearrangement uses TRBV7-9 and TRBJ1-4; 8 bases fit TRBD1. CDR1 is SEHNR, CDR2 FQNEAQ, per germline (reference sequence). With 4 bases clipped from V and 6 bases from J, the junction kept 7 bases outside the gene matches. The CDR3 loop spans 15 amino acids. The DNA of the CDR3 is TGTGCCAGCAGCTCCGCAGGGGGCATGTATGAAAAACTGTTTTTT. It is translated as CASSSAGGMYEKLFF.

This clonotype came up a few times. The CDR3 is CSARVDPDSNQPQHF. The DNA of the CDR3 is TGCAGTGCTAGAGTAGACCCGGATAGCAATCAGCCCCAGCATTTT. The genes are TRBV20-1 and TRBJ1-5; D unresolved. V was pared by 1 base and J by 0 bases, with 10 bases between. This CDR3 comprises 15 residues. Germline assignment: CDR1 DFQATT and CDR2 SNEGSKA (reference sequence).

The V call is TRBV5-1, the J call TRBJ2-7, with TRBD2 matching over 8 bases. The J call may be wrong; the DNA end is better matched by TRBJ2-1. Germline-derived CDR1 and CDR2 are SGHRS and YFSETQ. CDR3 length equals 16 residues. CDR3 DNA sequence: TGCGCCAGCAGCTCCCTCGGGGGGGCCGGTTCAAATGAGCAGTTCTTC. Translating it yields CASSSLGGAGSNEQFF.

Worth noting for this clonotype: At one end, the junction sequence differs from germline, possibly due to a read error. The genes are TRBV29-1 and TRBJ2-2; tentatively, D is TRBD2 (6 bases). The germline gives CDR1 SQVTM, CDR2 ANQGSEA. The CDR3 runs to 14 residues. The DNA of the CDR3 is TGTAGCGTTGTCGGGGGATCGAACACCGGGGAGCTGTTTTTT. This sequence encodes CSVVGGSNTGELFF.

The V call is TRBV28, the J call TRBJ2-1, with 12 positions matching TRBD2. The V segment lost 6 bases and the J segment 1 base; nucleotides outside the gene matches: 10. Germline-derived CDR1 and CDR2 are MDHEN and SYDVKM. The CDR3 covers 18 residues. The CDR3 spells CASSPGLAGRPSYNEQFF. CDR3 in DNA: TGTGCCAGCAGCCCCGGACTAGCGGGGCGACCTTCCTACAATGAGCAGTTCTTC.

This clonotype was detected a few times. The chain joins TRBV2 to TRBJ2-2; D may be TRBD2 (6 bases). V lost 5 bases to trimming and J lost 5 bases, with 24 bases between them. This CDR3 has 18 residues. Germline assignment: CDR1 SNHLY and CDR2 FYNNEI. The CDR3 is CASSTLMTKRGMTGELFF. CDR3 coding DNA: TGTGCCAGCAGTACTCTAATGACTAAACGGGGGATGACCGGGGAGCTGTTTTTT.

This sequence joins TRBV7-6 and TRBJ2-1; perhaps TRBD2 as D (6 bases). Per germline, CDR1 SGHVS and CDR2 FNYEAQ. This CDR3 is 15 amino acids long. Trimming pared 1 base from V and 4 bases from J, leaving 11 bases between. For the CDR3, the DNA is TGTGCCAGCAGCTTAGAGCTAGCGATATACAATGAGCAGTTCTTC. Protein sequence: CASSLELAIYNEQFF.

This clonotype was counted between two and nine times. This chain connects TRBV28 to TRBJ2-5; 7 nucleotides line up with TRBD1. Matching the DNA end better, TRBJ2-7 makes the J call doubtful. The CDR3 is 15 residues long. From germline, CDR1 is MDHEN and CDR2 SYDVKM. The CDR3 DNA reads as TGTGCCAGCACTCTCCTATCAGGGGGACCCTCCGAGCAGTACTTC. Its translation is CASTLLSGGPSEQYF.